The 2 T cell receptor beta chains in this list originate from one sample, sequenced in a study of Ad26.COV2.S vaccination and SARS-CoV-2 variants. Treatment meaning: some 20 received Ad26.COV2.S at low or high dose, single or two shots; roughly five received placebo; per-sample allocation not given. Each sample was drawn 63 days after the first injection (of vaccine or placebo). Measured with immunoSEQ multiplex PCR; TCRdb has only the in-frame clones, and not every one. The sample yields approximately 420,000 clones, 88% seen once. Sample: peripheral blood, taken in a trial of Ad26.COV2.S vaccine versus placebo. These receptors were collected from a person aged 18 to 59 who received the Ad26.COV2.S COVID-19 vaccine or a placebo.

This clone was counted a single time. The chain employs TRBV20-1 and TRBJ2-5; perhaps TRBD2 as D (6 bases). Germline V gene sequence: CDR1 DFQATT, CDR2 SNEGSKA (reference sequence). Trimming left V 0 bases short and J 7 bases short, with 6 bases between. The length of the CDR3 is 11 residues. CDR3 region: CSAREGGTQYF. In DNA form, the CDR3 reads TGCAGTGCTAGAGAGGGGGGGACCCAGTACTTC.

The chain links TRBV2 to TRBJ1-2; 9 bases line up with TRBD1. The germline gives CDR1 SNHLY, CDR2 FYNNEI. This CDR3 spans 14 amino acids. Trimming took 6 bases from V and 7 from J; bases not matched to a gene: 9. The CDR3 sequence: CASRGDREKGGYTF. As DNA, the CDR3 is TGTGCCAGCAGAGGGGACAGGGAGAAAGGTGGCTACACCTTC.